This entry concerns a single T cell receptor beta chain. Antigen specificity is unknown. TCRdb's copy holds only in-frame clones and misses some; the assay was immunoSEQ multiplex PCR. Among approximately 160,000 clones listed, around 92% were seen once. This entry is derived from a study of cytomegalovirus exposure and HLA in healthy donors. Study-wide points: In the 90 to 150 validation repertoires, approximately 94% of cluster scores exceeded 0, per a later analysis.

V lost 5 bases and J 2 bases, leaving 17 bases between the germline ends. The CDR3 consists of 15 residues. Germline V gene sequence: CDR1 SGHKS, CDR2 YYEKEE (reference sequence). The sample comprised PBMCs. The genes are TRBV5-5 and TRBJ2-7, with D perhaps matching TRBD1 (6 bases). This TCR came from a woman aged 18-29 years in good health and CMV-seropositive. CDR3 amino acids: CASSPRGNRPYEQYF. The CDR3 bases are TGTGCCAGCAGTCCCAGGGGAAACCGCCCCTACGAGCAGTACTTC.